This T cell receptor beta chain was documented in a study of T-cell memory formation after mild COVID-19. Study summary: The study found TCR clusters largely donor specific. Notes on the study in general: Clones that shrank (day 15 to 85) were balanced CD4/CD8, whereas later expanders leaned CD4+. Clonal second-wave expansions that peaked on day 37 had unconfirmed SARS-CoV-2 specificity.

V lost 0 bases and J lost 2, with 10 bases in between. The CDR3 loop spans 16 amino acids. Constant-segment primers served in 5'RACE that generated TCR alpha and TCR beta cDNA libraries bearing sample barcodes and UMIs. TCRdb independently ran MiXCR on the 5' RACE reads; one entry per CDR3 protein. The sample carries a few hundred thousand distinct CDR3 sequences, around 30% recorded once. This clonotype has a handful of counts. Its antigen remains unidentified. This TCR was sampled from an adult woman who had mild COVID-19 (a few samples of this study predate the infection). Cell type and time point are not known. The specimen sequenced was PBMCs or a T cell subset sorted from them (not recorded which). The rearrangement joins TRBV23-1 to TRBJ2-2; weak D call: TRBD1 (6 bases). TRBV23-1 is an ORF; its function is uncertain. CDR3 sequence: CASSQSKDRNTGELFF. The CDR3, as DNA: TGCGCCAGCAGTCAATCGAAGGACAGAAACACCGGGGAGCTGTTTTTT.